These 19 T cell receptor beta chains were all obtained from the same sample, sequenced in a study of cytomegalovirus exposure and HLA in healthy donors. The PCR used 60 Vbeta and 13 Jbeta primers. Clones were read by immunoSEQ multiplex PCR, and TCRdb kept only the in-frame ones, dropping some. The sample lists over 110,000 clones, 78% occurring once. The specimen was PBMCs. The source is a young woman in good health and CMV-seropositive.

This clone was counted once. The chain couples TRBV27 to TRBJ2-7, with a weak D call TRBD2 (6 bases). This CDR3 region has 15 residues. V lost 4 bases and J lost 2, with 15 bases in between. Germline CDR1 is MNHEY and CDR2 is SMNVEV (reference sequence). The DNA of the CDR3 is TGTGCCAGCAGTTCGGAGGGATCACAGGCCTACGAGCAGTACTTC. It specifies CASSSEGSQAYEQYF.

The gene calls are TRBV9 and TRBJ2-1; D uncertain. There are 13 residues in the CDR3. V was trimmed by 0 bases and J by 4 bases, leaving 5 bases between them. Germline-derived CDR1 and CDR2 are SGDLS and YYNGEE. CDR3 nucleotide sequence: TGTGCCAGCAGCGTAGGCGTGTACAATGAGCAGTTCTTC. Protein product: CASSVGVYNEQFF.

The V call is TRBV7-8, the J call TRBJ2-7; 7 bases line up with TRBD1. V shed 5 bases and J 7 bases; nucleotides not matched to a gene: 5. Germline V gene data show CDR1 as SGHVS and CDR2 as FQNEAQ. There are 12 residues in the CDR3. The chain's CDR3 is CASSVDRDEQYF. The DNA for the CDR3 is TGTGCCAGCAGCGTAGACAGGGATGAGCAGTACTTC.

As DNA, the CDR3 is TGTGCCAGCTCGTCCGGGTCCGAGCAGTACTTC. Amino acid sequence: CASSSGSEQYF. The V call is TRBV18, the J call TRBJ2-7, with no clear D. The V end lost 6 bases, the J end lost 6 bases, and 9 bases lay between the germline ends. The CDR3 totals 11 residues. Per the germline V gene, CDR1 is KGHSH and CDR2 is LQKENI. The full variable domain, completed using reference TRBV18 and TRBJ2-7, is NAGVMQNPRHLVRRRGQEARLRCSPMKGHSHVYWYRQLPEEGLKFMVYLQKENIIDESGMPKERFSAEFPKEGPSILRIQQVVRGDSAAYFCASSSGSEQYFGPGTRLTVT.

The gene calls are TRBV2 and TRBJ1-5, with unresolved D. Trimming took off 7 bases at V and 3 bases at J, with 13 bases between the two ends. CDR3 length: 14 amino acids. The V gene's germline CDR1 is SNHLY and CDR2 FYNNEI. As DNA, the CDR3 is TGTGCCAGCACTCTGAGGGTTAACAATCAGCCCCAGCATTTT. Amino acid sequence: CASTLRVNNQPQHF.

This clone appeared a single time. V is TRBV5-1 and J is TRBJ2-7, with D possibly TRBD1 on 6 matching bases. Germline V gives CDR1 SGHRS, CDR2 YFSETQ. The CDR3 covers 14 residues. Trimming left V 0 bases short and J 2 bases short, with 9 bases between. CDR3 nucleotides: TGCGCCAGCAGCTTGGACCCAGGGGCCTACGAGCAGTACTTC. Its protein is CASSLDPGAYEQYF. The whole variable domain, filled in from reference TRBV5-1 and TRBJ2-7, reads KAGVTQTPRYLIKTRGQQVTLSCSPISGHRSVSWYQQTPGQGLQFLFEYFSETQRNKGNFPGRFSGRQFSNSRSEMNVSTLELGDSALYLCASSLDPGAYEQYFGPGTRLTVT.

The chain links TRBV11-1 to TRBJ2-2; the match to TRBD1 covers 8 bases. CDR1 is SGHAT, CDR2 FQDESV, per germline (reference sequence). The CDR3 runs to 15 residues. V was clipped by 5 bases and J by 5 bases; unmatched bases: 7. Here the CDR3 reads CASSEAGGYTGELFF. CDR3 coding DNA: TGTGCCAGCAGCGAGGCAGGGGGCTATACCGGGGAGCTGTTTTTT.

The rearrangement uses TRBV10-3 and TRBJ1-1; TRBD1 matches 8 bases. From germline, CDR1 is ENHRY and CDR2 SYGVKD. This CDR3 has 15 residues. V shed 0 bases, J shed 4 bases, and the junction held 4 bases outside the gene matches. The CDR3 sequence: CAISESLTGATEAFF. The CDR3 DNA follows: TGTGCCATCAGTGAGTCCTTGACAGGGGCCACTGAAGCTTTCTTT.

This chain links TRBV29-1 with TRBJ2-1, with 8 bases matching TRBD1. This CDR3 spans 17 amino acids. Germline V lookup: CDR1 SQVTM, CDR2 ANQGSEA. Unmatched junction bases numbered 21, after V lost 7 bases and J lost 7 bases. CDR3 region: CSARRPTPGGSRNEQFF. The DNA for the CDR3 is TGCAGCGCCCGCCGGCCCACCCCAGGGGGCTCGAGGAATGAGCAGTTCTTC.

This sequence joins TRBV2 and TRBJ1-2, with 8 nucleotides matching TRBD1. The CDR3 loop spans 15 amino acids. V lost 2 bases, J lost 2 bases, and 4 bases stayed unmatched. CDR1 is SNHLY, CDR2 FYNNEI, per germline. The CDR3 is CASSEWAGGNYGYTF. The CDR3 bases are TGTGCCAGCAGTGAATGGGCAGGGGGCAACTATGGCTACACCTTC.

Written as DNA, the CDR3 is TGTGCCAGCAGCCCGGCCCGGGGGGATTTTCGTTCCTCCTACGAGCAGTACTTC. Protein product: CASSPARGDFRSSYEQYF. The chain couples TRBV5-5 to TRBJ2-7; 7 bases line up with TRBD2. Trimming cost V 4 bases and J 0 bases; bases outside gene matches: 16. Germline assignment: CDR1 SGHKS and CDR2 YYEKEE (reference sequence). This CDR3 spans 18 amino acids. Drawing the rest from reference TRBV5-5 and TRBJ2-7, the complete variable domain is DAGVTQSPTHLIKTRGQQVTLRCSPISGHKSVSWYQQVLGQGPQFIFQYYEKEERGRGNFPDRFSARQFPNYSSELNVNALLLGDSALYLCASSPARGDFRSSYEQYFGPGTRLTVT.

The rearrangement joins TRBV29-1 to TRBJ2-4; 9 positions match TRBD1. The germline gives CDR1 SQVTM, CDR2 ANQGSEA. The CDR3 consists of 14 residues. The V gene end was trimmed by 6 bases and the J gene end by 7 bases; junction bases not matched to a gene: 10. In DNA, the CDR3 is TGCAGCGTCCAGTACAGGGGGCAGGATAACATTCAGTACTTC. Protein sequence: CSVQYRGQDNIQYF. Filled out from reference TRBV29-1 and TRBJ2-4, the complete variable domain reads SAVISQKPSRDICQRGTSLTIQCQVDSQVTMMFWYRQQPGQSLTLIATANQGSEATYESGFVIDKFPISRPNLTFSTLTVSNMSPEDSSIYLCSVQYRGQDNIQYFGAGTRLSVL.

The chain couples TRBV27 to TRBJ2-1; 7 bases fit TRBD1. CDR1 and CDR2 from the germline V gene are MNHEY and SMNVEV (reference sequence). CDR3 length: 15 residues. V lost 2 bases and J lost 4; bases outside the gene matches: 5. The CDR3: CASSLGQGVYNEQFF. Written as DNA, the CDR3 is TGTGCCAGCAGTTTAGGGCAGGGGGTGTACAATGAGCAGTTCTTC.

The V call is TRBV6-5, the J call TRBJ1-2, with unresolved D. Deletions cut 0 bases from V and 0 bases from J, with 11 bases between. The CDR3 sequence is 16 residues long. The germline gives CDR1 MNHEY, CDR2 SVGAGI. In nucleotides, the CDR3 is TGTGCCAGCAGTTACTCGATGGCTCTAGCTAACTATGGCTACACCTTC. Its translation is CASSYSMALANYGYTF.

The chain carries TRBV5-1 and TRBJ2-5, with 8 bases fitting TRBD2. CDR3 length: 16 residues. Germline CDR1 SGHRS, CDR2 YFSETQ. The J segment lost 1 base and the V segment lost 0 bases, leaving 5 bases of the junction unmatched. The CDR3 sequence: CASSLGTSLAQETQYF. In DNA, the CDR3 is TGCGCCAGCAGCTTGGGGACTAGCCTTGCCCAAGAGACCCAGTACTTC.

As DNA, the CDR3 is TGCGCCAGCAGCCCCACAGGGGACGAGCAGTACTTC. It translates to CASSPTGDEQYF. The chain is built from TRBV10-2 and TRBJ2-7; 7 bases are shared with TRBD1. Germline V gene lookup returns CDR1 WSHSY and CDR2 SAAADI. Trimming took 6 bases from V and 5 from J; bases not matched to a gene: 4. The CDR3 loop spans 12 amino acids.

The chain uses TRBV5-6 and TRBJ1-2; 7 bases fit TRBD1. The CDR3 extends over 13 amino acids. After removal of 4 bases from V and 6 bases from J, the junction contained 6 bases not matched to a gene. Per the germline V gene, CDR1 is SGHDT and CDR2 is YYEEEE. Written as DNA, the CDR3 is TGTGCCAGCAGCAGTCGACAGGGCCATGGCTACACCTTC. Translating it yields CASSSRQGHGYTF.

This clone was counted a single time. This chain uses TRBV5-4 with TRBJ2-2; 7 nucleotides align to TRBD1. This CDR3 spans 14 amino acids. The ends lost 4 bases at V and 1 base at J; junction bases unmatched: 1. The V gene's germline CDR1 is SGHNT and CDR2 YYREEE (reference sequence). The CDR3 here is CASSRDRNTGELFF. CDR3 in DNA: TGTGCCAGCAGCCGGGACAGGAACACCGGGGAGCTGTTTTTT.

This chain links TRBV7-2 with TRBJ1-1, with 7 bases that match TRBD1. Germline CDR1 SGHTA, CDR2 FQGNSA. Trimming took 6 bases from V and 3 from J; bases not matched to a gene: 7. The CDR3 sequence is 14 residues long. The CDR3 DNA reads TGTGCCAGCAGTCCACACAGGGGAGACACTGAAGCTTTCTTT. Residues: CASSPHRGDTEAFF.